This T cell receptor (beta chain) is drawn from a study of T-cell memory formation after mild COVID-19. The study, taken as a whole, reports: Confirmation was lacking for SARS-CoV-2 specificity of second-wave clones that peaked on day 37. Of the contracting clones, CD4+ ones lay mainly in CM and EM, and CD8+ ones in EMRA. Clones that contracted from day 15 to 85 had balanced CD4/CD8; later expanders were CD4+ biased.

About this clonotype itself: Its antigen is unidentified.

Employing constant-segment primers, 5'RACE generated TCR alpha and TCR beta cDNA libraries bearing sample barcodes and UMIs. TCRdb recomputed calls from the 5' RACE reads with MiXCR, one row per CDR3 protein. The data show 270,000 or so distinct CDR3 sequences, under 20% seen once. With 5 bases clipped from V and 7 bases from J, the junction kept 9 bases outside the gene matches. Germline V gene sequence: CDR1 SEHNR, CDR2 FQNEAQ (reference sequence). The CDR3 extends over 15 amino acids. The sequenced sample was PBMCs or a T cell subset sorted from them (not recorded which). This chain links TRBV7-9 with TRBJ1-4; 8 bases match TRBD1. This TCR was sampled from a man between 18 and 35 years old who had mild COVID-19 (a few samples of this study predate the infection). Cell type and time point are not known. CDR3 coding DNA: TGTGCCAGCAGCGGGGGCAGGGGGCATCCTGAAAAACTGTTTTTT. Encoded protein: CASSGGRGHPEKLFF.